The TCR beta chain under discussion was sequenced for a study of beta chain features in type 1 diabetes. Study outcomes and limitations: There were fewer insertions and more deletions at the VDJ junctions of type 1 diabetes patients.

The germline V gene has CDR1 LNHDA and CDR2 SQIVND (reference sequence). The CDR3 has 17 residues. J was trimmed by 2 bases and V by 3 bases; bases with no gene match: 11. On this clone itself: Its antigen is not identified.

Expressed TCRB transcripts got sequenced, as all isolated RNA was reverse transcribed. Assay used: immunoSEQ multiplex PCR; TCRdb lists only in-frame clones, some missing. The sample shows just over 450,000 clones, 30% of them seen only once. The clonotype originates from a man aged 18 to 35 in good health. This chain joins TRBV19 and TRBJ2-3; 7 nucleotides match TRBD2. The sample consisted of naive CD4+ T cells from blood. The CDR3 sequence: CASSIREAGAVTDTQYF. The CDR3 DNA reads TGTGCCAGTAGTATTCGGGAGGCGGGAGCAGTCACAGATACGCAGTATTTT.